Shown below are 11 T cell receptor beta chains from a single sample sequenced in a study of shared clonotypes between healthy human individuals. Sequencing used immunoSEQ multiplex PCR; TCRdb keeps in-frame clones, though not all of them. The sample includes 2 million to 2.5 million clones, about 92% seen only once; the top ten take 0.3% to 0.4%. Sequencing was performed on naive CD4+ T cells from PBMCs. Specified subset: CD45RA+ positively selected. Every receptor here comes from a man in his late teens or twenties in good health. Some clones in this sample may be carry-over from other donors' samples.

The rearrangement uses TRBV5-1 and TRBJ1-2; D remains ambiguous. Trimming took 0 bases from V and 1 from J, leaving 7 bases between them. The CDR3 totals 14 residues. CDR1 is SGHRS and CDR2 is YFSETQ in the germline V gene. The CDR3 bases are TGCGCCAGCAGCTTGGCCGGAATTAACTATGGCTACACCTTC. Translation gives CASSLAGINYGYTF. The full variable domain, rest sourced from reference TRBV5-1 and TRBJ1-2, is KAGVTQTPRYLIKTRGQQVTLSCSPISGHRSVSWYQQTPGQGLQFLFEYFSETQRNKGNFPGRFSGRQFSNSRSEMNVSTLELGDSALYLCASSLAGINYGYTFGSGTRLTVV.

The chain is built from TRBV6-1 and TRBJ2-1; 10 nucleotides match TRBD2. Germline CDR1 reads MNHNS; CDR2 reads SASEGT. This CDR3 has 18 amino acids. V was clipped by 4 bases and J by 0 bases; unmatched bases: 9. Here the CDR3 DNA reads TGTGCCAGCAGTGCCCTAGCGGGAGTTGGGCTCTCCTACAATGAGCAGTTCTTC. Amino acid sequence: CASSALAGVGLSYNEQFF.

The V gene is TRBV15, the J gene TRBJ2-7, with D perhaps assigned TRBD1 or TRBD2 (6 bases each). Deletions cut 0 bases from V and 5 bases from J, with 17 bases between. This CDR3 comprises 16 residues. In germline, CDR1 is LNHNV, CDR2 YYDKDF (reference sequence). CDR3 in amino acids: CATSRDRGTEGNEQYF. The CDR3 DNA follows: TGTGCCACCAGCAGAGATAGGGGGACTGAAGGTAACGAGCAGTACTTC. The variable domain in full, with the rest retrieved from reference TRBV15 and TRBJ2-7, is DAMVIQNPRYQVTQFGKPVTLSCSQTLNHNVMYWYQQKSSQAPKLLFHYYDKDFNNEADTPDNFQSRRPNTSFCFLDIRSPGLGDTAMYLCATSRDRGTEGNEQYFGPGTRLTVT.

This clone has a single count. The chain joins TRBV10-3 to TRBJ2-7; 15 positions agree with TRBD2. Germline V gene lookup returns CDR1 ENHRY and CDR2 SYGVKD. V lost 4 bases to trimming and J lost 6 bases; unmatched junction nucleotides: 1. The CDR3 sequence is 14 residues long. CDR3 region: CAISAGLAGGEQYF. The CDR3 DNA sequence: TGTGCCATCAGTGCGGGACTAGCGGGAGGCGAGCAGTACTTC.

The chain has TRBV25-1 and TRBJ1-2; D may be TRBD1 (5 bases). CDR1 and CDR2 (germline): MGHDK, SYGVNS. Between the trimmed V and J ends, which lost 3 bases and 5 bases, there was a span of 10 bases. This CDR3 comprises 13 residues. The CDR3 region has the DNA TGTGCCAGCAGTGAGGGGGAGTGGTATGGCTACACCTTC. Translating gives CASSEGEWYGYTF.

This chain joins TRBV7-9 and TRBJ1-6; 7 bases line up with TRBD1. CDR1 SEHNR and CDR2 FQNEAQ come from the germline V gene (reference sequence). The CDR3 totals 16 residues. Trimming took 4 bases from V and 7 from J; bases not matched to a gene: 10. CDR3 sequence: CASSSLGQVGNSPLHF. CDR3 DNA sequence: TGTGCCAGCAGCTCGCTAGGACAGGTTGGGAATTCACCCCTCCACTTT. The entire variable domain, with the rest obtained from reference TRBV7-9 and TRBJ1-6, is as follows: DTGVSQNPRHKITKRGQNVTFRCDPISEHNRLYWYRQTLGQGPEFLTYFQNEAQLEKSRLLSDRFSAERPKGSFSTLEIQRTEQGDSAMYLCASSSLGQVGNSPLHFGNGTRLTVT.

The V call is TRBV7-3, the J call TRBJ1-1; D uncertain. CDR1 and CDR2 (germline): SGHTA, FQGTGA. This CDR3 has 14 residues. Trimming stripped 2 bases from V and 1 base from J, with 8 bases between. CDR3 in amino acids: CASSLGRENTEAFF. Written as DNA, the CDR3 is TGTGCCAGCAGCTTAGGACGGGAGAACACTGAAGCTTTCTTT.

This chain links TRBV2 with TRBJ2-5, with D unresolved. The CDR3 covers 15 residues. V lost 2 bases to trimming and J lost 5 bases, with 15 bases between them. Germline V CDR1 and CDR2: SNHLY, FYNNEI. The CDR3 DNA sequence: TGTGCCAGCAGTGAATTAGGGCCGGCAACGGAGACCCAGTACTTC. It encodes CASSELGPATETQYF.

The chain uses TRBV6-5 and TRBJ2-3; 7 bases are a match to TRBD2. The germline V gene encodes CDR1 MNHEY and CDR2 SVGAGI. The ends lost 5 bases at V and 3 bases at J; junction bases unmatched: 5. The CDR3 totals 14 residues. The CDR3 nucleotides are TGTGCCAGCAGTAAGGGACTACGGACAGATACGCAGTATTTT. Amino acids: CASSKGLRTDTQYF.

This sequence joins TRBV7-2 and TRBJ2-1; 8 nucleotides match TRBD2. J gave up 6 bases and V 2 bases, and 9 bases lay outside the gene matches. Germline V gene lookup returns CDR1 SGHTA and CDR2 FQGNSA. The CDR3 is 16 amino acids. The CDR3 region has the DNA TGTGCCAGCAGCTTAAGTTCGGGCGGGGGGTTCAATGAGCAGTTCTTC. This encodes CASSLSSGGGFNEQFF.

As concerns this clone: Other nucleotide sequences in the sample specify the same CDR3. As DNA, the CDR3 is TGTGCCAGCAGCTTATCCCGCTCCACAGATACGCAGTATTTT. This codes for CASSLSRSTDTQYF. The V and J genes are TRBV7-2 and TRBJ2-3; D remains ambiguous. Looked up from germline, CDR1 is SGHTA and CDR2 is FQGNSA. V lost 2 bases and J 2 bases, leaving 8 bases between the germline ends. The CDR3 is 14 amino acids.